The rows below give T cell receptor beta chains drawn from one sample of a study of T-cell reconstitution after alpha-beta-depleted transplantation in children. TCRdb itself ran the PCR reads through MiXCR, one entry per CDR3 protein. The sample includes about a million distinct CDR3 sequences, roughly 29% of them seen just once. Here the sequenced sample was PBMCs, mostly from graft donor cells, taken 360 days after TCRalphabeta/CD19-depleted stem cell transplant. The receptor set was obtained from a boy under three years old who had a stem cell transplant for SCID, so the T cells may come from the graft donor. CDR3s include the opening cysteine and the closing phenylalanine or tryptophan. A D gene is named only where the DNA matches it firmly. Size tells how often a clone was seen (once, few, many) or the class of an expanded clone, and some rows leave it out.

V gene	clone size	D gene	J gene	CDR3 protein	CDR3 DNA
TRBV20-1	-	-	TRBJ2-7	CSAYEWGHEQYF	TGCAGTGCCTACGAGTGGGGCCACGAGCAGTACTTC
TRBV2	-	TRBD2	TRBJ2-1	CAAGTRGGDEQFF	TGTGCCGCAGGGACTAGGGGGGGCGACGAGCAGTTCTTC
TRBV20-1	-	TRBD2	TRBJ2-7	CSASGGVPTVGDEQYF	TGCAGTGCTAGTGGGGGGGTCCCCACCGTTGGGGACGAGCAGTACTTC
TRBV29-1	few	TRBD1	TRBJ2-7	CSVVGQGTYEQYF	TGCAGCGTTGTTGGACAGGGTACCTACGAGCAGTACTTC
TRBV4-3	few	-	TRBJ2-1	CASSQWETANSYNEQFF	TGCGCCAGCAGCCAATGGGAGACAGCCAACTCCTACAATGAGCAGTTCTTC
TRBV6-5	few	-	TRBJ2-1	CASSYRSRANEQFF	TGTGCCAGCAGTTACAGGTCCAGGGCGAATGAGCAGTTCTTC
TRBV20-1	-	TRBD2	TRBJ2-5	CSARASTRLAGYQETQYF	TGCAGTGCTAGAGCCTCGACTAGACTAGCGGGGTACCAAGAGACCCAGTACTTC
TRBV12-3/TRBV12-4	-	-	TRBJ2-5	CASSLAVHGETQYF	TGTGCCAGCAGTTTAGCGGTGCACGGGGAGACCCAGTACTTC
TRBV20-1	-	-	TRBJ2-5	CSATLKETQYF	TGCAGTGCCACCTTAAAAGAGACCCAGTACTTC
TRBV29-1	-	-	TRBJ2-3	CSVDWTSTDTQYF	TGCAGCGTTGATTGGACCTCCACAGATACGCAGTATTTT
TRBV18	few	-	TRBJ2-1	CATGQYNEQFF	TGTGCCACGGGACAATACAATGAGCAGTTCTTC
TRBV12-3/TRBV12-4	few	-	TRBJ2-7	CASSPYSTAYEQYF	TGTGCCAGCAGTCCATACTCGACAGCCTACGAGCAGTACTTC
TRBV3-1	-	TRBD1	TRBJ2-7	CASSPGTGLWGEQYF	TGTGCCAGCAGCCCCGGGACAGGGTTATGGGGCGAGCAGTACTTC
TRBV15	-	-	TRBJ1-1	CATSSMFTTNTEAFF	TGTGCCACCAGCAGCATGTTTACGACGAACACTGAAGCTTTCTTT
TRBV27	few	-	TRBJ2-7	CASSFGSGSYEQYF	TGTGCCAGCAGTTTCGGGTCAGGCTCCTACGAGCAGTACTTC
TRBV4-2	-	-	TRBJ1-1	CASSQELYGTEAFF	TGTGCCAGCAGCCAAGAACTGTACGGGACTGAAGCTTTCTTT
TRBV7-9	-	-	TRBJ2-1	CASSSRVLTNEQFF	TGTGCCAGCAGCTCCCGGGTCCTCACCAATGAGCAGTTCTTC
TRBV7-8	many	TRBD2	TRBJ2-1	CASSSGGASYNEQFF	TGTGCCAGCAGCTCCGGGGGGGCCTCCTACAATGAGCAGTTCTTC